The next 11 T cell receptor beta chains were all read from a single sample in a study of shared clonotypes between healthy human individuals. Sequencing was performed with immunoSEQ multiplex PCR; in TCRdb, only in-frame clones are kept and a portion is missing. The profile shows around 530,000 clones, around three quarters of them singletons. The sample consisted of PBMCs. These receptors came from a woman between 40 and 55 years old in good health. Some clones in this sample may be carry-over from other donors' samples.

The chain employs TRBV28 and TRBJ2-7, with 10 bases aligning to TRBD2. CDR3 length: 16 amino acids. Germline CDR1 reads MDHEN; CDR2 reads SYDVKM. V lost 2 bases and J lost 6; bases outside the gene matches: 10. In nucleotides, the CDR3 is TGTGCCAGCAGTTTAAGGGTACCTAGCGGGAGCAGCGAGCAGTACTTC. The encoded protein is CASSLRVPSGSSEQYF.

This clone has at least ten counts. The rearrangement links TRBV21-1 to TRBJ1-1. TRBV21-1 is shown as a pseudogene. The CDR3 contains 15 residues. The CDR3 loop is CASSNKSSGRTQAFF. The DNA for the CDR3 is TGTGCCAGCAGCAACAAGTCATCGGGTCGGACGCAAGCTTTCTTT.

The CDR3 loop is CASSVAESSYEQYF. CDR3 coding DNA: TGTGCCAGCAGCGTAGCAGAGAGCTCCTACGAGCAGTACTTC. V gene TRBV9 combines with J gene TRBJ2-7; D not resolved. Per the germline V gene, CDR1 is SGDLS and CDR2 is YYNGEE. The CDR3 length is 14 residues. Trimming removed 0 bases from V and 0 bases from J, with 7 bases in between.

This clone was seen at least ten times. The rearrangement joins TRBV9 to TRBJ1-2; D uncertain. This CDR3 is 15 amino acids long. CDR1 is SGDLS, CDR2 YYNGEE, per germline. V was pared by 0 bases and J by 2 bases, with 11 bases between. The CDR3 region is CASSVGSGYNYGYTF. In nucleotides, the CDR3 is TGTGCCAGCAGCGTAGGTTCGGGATACAACTATGGCTACACCTTC.

Note on this clone: A much more abundant neighbour one base away suggests this may be a read error. The rearrangement joins TRBV7-6 to TRBJ1-5, with a possible D match to TRBD1 (6 bases). V was clipped by 2 bases and J by 2 bases, with 7 bases between them. Germline V gives CDR1 SGHVS, CDR2 FNYEAQ. The CDR3 has 14 residues. DNA for the CDR3: TGTGCCAGCAGCTTATCAGGGGGCAATCAGCCCCAGCATTTT. It specifies CASSLSGGNQPQHF.

A single count supports this clone. A much larger clone differs from this one at a single base, so this may be a read error. This chain joins TRBV7-3 and TRBJ2-2; unclear D gene. The CDR3 sequence is 12 residues long. The germline gives CDR1 SGHTA, CDR2 FQGTGA. The V gene lost 3 bases and the J gene lost 8 bases, with 7 bases spanning the gap. CDR3 DNA: TGTGCCAGCAGCTTGGAAGGGGGGGAGCTGTTTTTT. As protein: CASSLEGGELFF.

About this clone: Compared with germline, one end of the junction differs, possibly owing to a read error. This chain connects TRBV7-2 to TRBJ2-7; TRBD1 agrees at 8 bases. The germline CDR1 and CDR2 sequences are SGHTA and FQGNSA. The CDR3 length is 16 residues. CDR3: CASSVASGTGSYEQYF. The CDR3, as DNA: TGTGCCAGCAGCGTAGCCTCAGGGACAGGCTCCTACGAGCAGTACTTC.

Notes on this clone: Other DNA variants within this sample encode the same CDR3. J is TRBJ2-1 and V is TRBV9; no definite D call. There are 13 residues in the CDR3. The V end was cut by 2 bases, the J end by 4 bases, with 7 bases between. Germline CDR1 SGDLS, CDR2 YYNGEE. CDR3 sequence (DNA): TGTGCCAGCAGCGTGGGTAATTACAATGAGCAGTTCTTC. Its protein product is CASSVGNYNEQFF.

A remark on this clone: Additional DNA sequences in this sample encode the identical CDR3. For the CDR3, the DNA is TGCGCCAGCAAAACTAGCGGGAATTACAATGAGCAGTTCTTC. This codes for CASKTSGNYNEQFF. The chain carries TRBV5-1 and TRBJ2-1, with TRBD2 identical over 10 bases. After removal of 6 bases from V and 4 bases from J, the junction contained 4 bases not matched to a gene. The CDR3 contains 14 residues. Germline CDR1 SGHRS, CDR2 YFSETQ.

This clone was found once. The chain links TRBV6-6 to TRBJ1-1; D call uncertain. The V end was cut by 10 bases, the J end by 1 base, with 13 bases between. This CDR3 is 13 amino acids long. Germline values: CDR1 MNHNY, CDR2 SVGAGI (reference sequence). The CDR3 here is CATSWNRNTEAFF. The CDR3 DNA follows: TGTGCCACCTCGTGGAACCGGAACACTGAAGCTTTCTTT.

The chain recombines TRBV18 with TRBJ1-2; D uncertain. Germline-derived CDR1 and CDR2 are KGHSH and LQKENI. The CDR3 is 16 amino acids. Trimming left V 3 bases short and J 3 bases short, with 17 bases between. CDR3 sequence (DNA): TGTGCCAGCTCACCTCCGAGTATCGGGGAGGACTATGGCTACACCTTC. This codes for CASSPPSIGEDYGYTF. The full variable domain, with the rest looked up from reference TRBV18 and TRBJ1-2, is NAGVMQNPRHLVRRRGQEARLRCSPMKGHSHVYWYRQLPEEGLKFMVYLQKENIIDESGMPKERFSAEFPKEGPSILRIQQVVRGDSAAYFCASSPPSIGEDYGYTFGSGTRLTVV.